The clone carrying this TCR beta chain has a count of ten or more. The entry originates in a study of T-cell reconstitution after alpha-beta-depleted transplantation in children. Molecular barcoding with unique molecular identifiers was used for the TCRbeta library. In TCRdb, the PCR reads were re-called with MiXCR into one record per CDR3 protein. This sample carries about 640,000 distinct CDR3 sequences, approximately 16% of them seen once, and the ten largest clones take 0.85% to 1.3%. From germline, CDR1 is DFQATT and CDR2 SNEGSKA (reference sequence). Trimming stripped 4 bases from V and 1 base from J, with 8 bases between. The CDR3 spans 12 residues.

The chain joins TRBV20-1 to TRBJ2-7; possibly TRBD1 for D (6 bases). This TCR derives from a human donor who donated a stem cell graft to a child with acute myeloid leukemia. Specimen: PBMCs from the stem cell graft donor, collected from the stem cell graft. CDR3 DNA sequence: TGCAGTGCTACTGGGACATCCTACGAGCAGTACGTC. This encodes CSATGTSYEQYV.